This is a list of T cell receptor beta chains from one sample in a study of blood T cells in healthy people across ages. TCRdb ran MiXCR on the 5' RACE reads and lists one entry per CDR3 protein. The table shows 800,000 to 950,000 distinct CDR3 sequences, with 45% to 50% occurring only once. The specimen was blood. Receptor source: a man aged 25 to 40 in good health. Each CDR3 is given with its conserved first and last residue. Where a row states a size, it is once, few, many or the class of an expanded clone; other rows omit it.

V gene | clone size | CDR3 length | CDR3 protein
TRBV12-3/TRBV12-4 | NA | 16 | CASNNPERGGLDTQYF
TRBV20-1 | few | 14 | CSARRGASYNEQFF
TRBV20-1 | many | 13 | CSARVEGVYGYTF
TRBV12-3/TRBV12-4 | NA | 16 | CASSLGTSGAYYEWYF
TRBV3-1 | NA | 12 | CASSQGAREQFF
TRBV9 | many | 14 | CASSFSSVLNEQFF
TRBV3-1 | NA | 16 | CASSRGTSGGTETQYF
TRBV3-1 | few | 15 | CASSQQGVSVDTQYF
TRBV10-3 | few | 13 | CAIRTGRNSPLHF
TRBV6-1 | NA | 14 | CASALGQGSYEQYF
TRBV4-3 | many | 14 | CASSPRTGSGELFF
TRBV6-5 | NA | 14 | CASSSDRGIEKLFF
TRBV5-1 | few | 15 | CASSLWGDMNTEAFF
TRBV20-1 | NA | 14 | CSARHGLSTDTQYF
TRBV3-1 | NA | 15 | CTSSQGTGGTGELFF
TRBV5-1 | few | 14 | CASSWDRGYNEQFF
TRBV20-1 | NA | 14 | CSARTGWDNQPQHF
TRBV3-1 | NA | 16 | CASSQDSGQSTYEQYF
TRBV20-1 | NA | 14 | CSAPSQLSQGTQYF
TRBV4-3 | few | 16 | CASSQVLAGWNEKLFF
TRBV24-1 | NA | 16 | CATSDLSGDSYNEQFF
TRBV7-2 | many | 14 | CASSLNQGAYEQYF